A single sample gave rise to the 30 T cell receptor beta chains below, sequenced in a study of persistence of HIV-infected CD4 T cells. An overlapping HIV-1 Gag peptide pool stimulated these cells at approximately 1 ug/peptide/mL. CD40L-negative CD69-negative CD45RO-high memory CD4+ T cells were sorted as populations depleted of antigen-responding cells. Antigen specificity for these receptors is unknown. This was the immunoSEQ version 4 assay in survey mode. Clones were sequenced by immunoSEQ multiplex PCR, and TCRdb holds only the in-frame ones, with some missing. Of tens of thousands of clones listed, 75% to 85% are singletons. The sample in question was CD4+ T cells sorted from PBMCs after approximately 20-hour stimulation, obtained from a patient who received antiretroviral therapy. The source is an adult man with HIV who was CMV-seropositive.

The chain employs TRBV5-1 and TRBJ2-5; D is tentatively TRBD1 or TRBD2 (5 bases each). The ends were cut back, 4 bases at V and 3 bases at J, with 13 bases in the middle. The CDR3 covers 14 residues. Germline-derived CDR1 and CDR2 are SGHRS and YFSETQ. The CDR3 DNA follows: TGCGCCAGCAGCCCCGGGGCCAACGAAGAGACCCAGTACTTC. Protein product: CASSPGANEETQYF. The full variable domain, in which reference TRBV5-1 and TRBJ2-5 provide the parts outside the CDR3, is KAGVTQTPRYLIKTRGQQVTLSCSPISGHRSVSWYQQTPGQGLQFLFEYFSETQRNKGNFPGRFSGRQFSNSRSEMNVSTLELGDSALYLCASSPGANEETQYFGPGTRLLVL.

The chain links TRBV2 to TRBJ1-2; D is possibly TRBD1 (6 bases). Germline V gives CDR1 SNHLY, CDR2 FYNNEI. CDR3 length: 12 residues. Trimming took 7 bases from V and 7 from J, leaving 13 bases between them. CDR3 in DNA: TGTGCCAGCATCTCGGGGGGCGGTGGCTACACCTTC. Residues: CASISGGGGYTF. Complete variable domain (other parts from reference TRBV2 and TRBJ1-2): EPEVTQTPSHQVTQMGQEVILRCVPISNHLYFYWYRQILGQKVEFLVSFYNNEISEKSEIFDDQFSVERPDGSNFTLKIRSTKLEDSAMYFCASISGGGGYTFGSGTRLTVV.

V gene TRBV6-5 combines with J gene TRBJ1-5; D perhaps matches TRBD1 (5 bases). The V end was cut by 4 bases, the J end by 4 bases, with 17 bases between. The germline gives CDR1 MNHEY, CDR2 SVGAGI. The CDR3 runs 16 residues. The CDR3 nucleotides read TGTGCCAGCAGTTCCAGCCGGGACGCAAGGAATCAGCCCCAGCATTTT. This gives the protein CASSSSRDARNQPQHF.

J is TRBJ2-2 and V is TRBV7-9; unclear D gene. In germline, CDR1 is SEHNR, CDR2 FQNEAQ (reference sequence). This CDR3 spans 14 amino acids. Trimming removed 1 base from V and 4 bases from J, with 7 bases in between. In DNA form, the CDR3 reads TGTGCCAGCAGCTTAGAGGGCCGCACCGGGGAGCTGTTTTTT. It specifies CASSLEGRTGELFF.

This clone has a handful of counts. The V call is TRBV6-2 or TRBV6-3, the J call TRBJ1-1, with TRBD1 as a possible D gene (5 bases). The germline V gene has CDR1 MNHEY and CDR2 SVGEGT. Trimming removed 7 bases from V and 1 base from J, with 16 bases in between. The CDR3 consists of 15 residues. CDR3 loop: CASNPWRGGNTEAFF. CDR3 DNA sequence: TGTGCCAGCAACCCCTGGAGGGGAGGGAACACTGAAGCTTTCTTT.

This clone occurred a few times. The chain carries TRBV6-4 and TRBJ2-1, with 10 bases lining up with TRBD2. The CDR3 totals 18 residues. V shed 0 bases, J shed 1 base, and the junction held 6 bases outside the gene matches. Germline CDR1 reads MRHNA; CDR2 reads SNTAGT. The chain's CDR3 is CASSDSTGLAASYNEQFF. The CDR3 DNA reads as TGTGCCAGCAGTGACTCGACAGGACTAGCGGCTTCCTACAATGAGCAGTTCTTC.

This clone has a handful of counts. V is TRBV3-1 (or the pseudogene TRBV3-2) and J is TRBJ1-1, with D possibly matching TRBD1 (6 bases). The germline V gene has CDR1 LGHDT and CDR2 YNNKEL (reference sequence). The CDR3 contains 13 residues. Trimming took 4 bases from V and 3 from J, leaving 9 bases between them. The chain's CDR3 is CASSPQGYTEAFF. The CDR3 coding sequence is TGTGCCAGCAGCCCTCAGGGGTACACTGAAGCTTTCTTT.

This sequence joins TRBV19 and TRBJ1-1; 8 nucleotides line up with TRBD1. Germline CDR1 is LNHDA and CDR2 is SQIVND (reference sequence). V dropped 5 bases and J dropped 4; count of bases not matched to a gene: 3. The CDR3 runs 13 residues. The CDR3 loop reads CASSPQGVTEAFF. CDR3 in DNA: TGTGCCAGTAGTCCACAGGGGGTCACTGAAGCTTTCTTT.

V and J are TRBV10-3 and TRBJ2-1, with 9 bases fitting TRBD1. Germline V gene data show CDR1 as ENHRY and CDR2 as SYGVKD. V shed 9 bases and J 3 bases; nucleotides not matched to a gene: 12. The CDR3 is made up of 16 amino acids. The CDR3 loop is CAIAKLPGQGYNEQFF. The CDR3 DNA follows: TGTGCCATTGCGAAACTTCCGGGACAGGGCTACAATGAGCAGTTCTTC.

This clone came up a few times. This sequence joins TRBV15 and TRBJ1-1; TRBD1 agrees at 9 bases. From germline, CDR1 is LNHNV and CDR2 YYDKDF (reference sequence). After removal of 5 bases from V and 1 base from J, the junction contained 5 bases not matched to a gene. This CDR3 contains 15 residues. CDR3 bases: TGTGCCACCAGCTCGCGGACAGGGGCGAACACTGAAGCTTTCTTT. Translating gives CATSSRTGANTEAFF.

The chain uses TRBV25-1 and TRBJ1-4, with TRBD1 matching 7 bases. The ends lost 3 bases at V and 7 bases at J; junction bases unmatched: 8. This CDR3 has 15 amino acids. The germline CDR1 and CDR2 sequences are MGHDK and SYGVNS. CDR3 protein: CASSDPTGLGEKLFF. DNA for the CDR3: TGTGCCAGCAGTGACCCGACAGGGCTGGGTGAAAAACTGTTTTTT.

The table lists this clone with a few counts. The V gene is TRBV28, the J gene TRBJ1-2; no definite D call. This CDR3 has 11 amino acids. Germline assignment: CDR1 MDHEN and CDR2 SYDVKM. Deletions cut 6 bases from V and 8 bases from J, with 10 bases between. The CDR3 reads CASRLDVGYTF. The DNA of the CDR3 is TGTGCCAGCAGGCTGGACGTGGGCTACACCTTC.

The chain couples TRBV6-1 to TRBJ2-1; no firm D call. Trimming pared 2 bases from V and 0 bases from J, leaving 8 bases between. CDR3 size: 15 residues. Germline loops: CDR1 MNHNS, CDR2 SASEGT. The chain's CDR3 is CASSERASSYNEQFF. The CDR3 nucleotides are TGTGCCAGCAGTGAAAGGGCTAGCTCCTACAATGAGCAGTTCTTC.

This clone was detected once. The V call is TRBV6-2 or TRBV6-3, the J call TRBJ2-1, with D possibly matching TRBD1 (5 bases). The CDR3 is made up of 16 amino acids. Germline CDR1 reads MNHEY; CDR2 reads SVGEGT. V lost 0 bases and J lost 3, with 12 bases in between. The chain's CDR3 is CASSYSRTTNYNEQFF. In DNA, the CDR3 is TGTGCCAGCAGTTACTCGAGGACAACCAACTACAATGAGCAGTTCTTC.

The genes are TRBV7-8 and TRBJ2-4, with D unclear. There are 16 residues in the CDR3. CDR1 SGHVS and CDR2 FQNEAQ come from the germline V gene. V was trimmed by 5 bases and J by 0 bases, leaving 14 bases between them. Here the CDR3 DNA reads TGTGCCAGCAGCCTGGGTGGGGTTATAGCCAAAAACATTCAGTACTTC. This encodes CASSLGGVIAKNIQYF.

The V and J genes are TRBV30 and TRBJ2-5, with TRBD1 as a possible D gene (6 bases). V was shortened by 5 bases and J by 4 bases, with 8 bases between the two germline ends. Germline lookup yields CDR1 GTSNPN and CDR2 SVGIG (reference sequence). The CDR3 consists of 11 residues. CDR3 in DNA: TGTGCCTGGTGGACAGTAGAGACCCAGTACTTC. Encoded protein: CAWWTVETQYF.

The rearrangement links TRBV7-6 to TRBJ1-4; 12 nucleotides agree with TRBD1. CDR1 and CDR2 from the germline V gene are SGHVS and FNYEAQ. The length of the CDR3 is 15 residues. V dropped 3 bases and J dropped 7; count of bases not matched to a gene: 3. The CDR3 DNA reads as TGTGCCAGCAGCTTGGGGACAGGGGGCGGTGAAAAACTGTTTTTT. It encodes CASSLGTGGGEKLFF.

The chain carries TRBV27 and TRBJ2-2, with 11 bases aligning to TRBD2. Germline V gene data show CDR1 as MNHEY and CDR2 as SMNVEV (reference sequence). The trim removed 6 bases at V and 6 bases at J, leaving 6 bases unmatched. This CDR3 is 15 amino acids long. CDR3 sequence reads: CASSRSGGAPGELFF. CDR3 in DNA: TGTGCCAGCAGCCGTAGCGGGGGGGCTCCCGGGGAGCTGTTTTTT.

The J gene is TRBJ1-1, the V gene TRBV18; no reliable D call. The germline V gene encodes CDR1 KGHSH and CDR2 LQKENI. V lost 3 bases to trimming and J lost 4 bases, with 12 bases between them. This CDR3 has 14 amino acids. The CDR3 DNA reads TGTGCCAGCTCACCCGGGAAGGGTGTCACTGAAGCTTTCTTT. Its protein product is CASSPGKGVTEAFF.

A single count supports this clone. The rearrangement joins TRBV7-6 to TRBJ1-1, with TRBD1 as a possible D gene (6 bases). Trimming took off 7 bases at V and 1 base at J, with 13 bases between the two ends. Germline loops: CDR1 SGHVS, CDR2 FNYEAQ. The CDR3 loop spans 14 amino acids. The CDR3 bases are TGTGCCAGCATAGGGGGGGGCGGGAACACTGAAGCTTTCTTT. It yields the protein CASIGGGGNTEAFF.

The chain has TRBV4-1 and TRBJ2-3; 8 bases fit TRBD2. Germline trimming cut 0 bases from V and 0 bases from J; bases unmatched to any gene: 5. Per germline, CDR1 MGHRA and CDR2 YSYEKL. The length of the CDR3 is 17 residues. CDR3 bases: TGCGCCAGCAGCCAAGATACCCAGCGGGGGAGCACAGATACGCAGTATTTT. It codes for CASSQDTQRGSTDTQYF.

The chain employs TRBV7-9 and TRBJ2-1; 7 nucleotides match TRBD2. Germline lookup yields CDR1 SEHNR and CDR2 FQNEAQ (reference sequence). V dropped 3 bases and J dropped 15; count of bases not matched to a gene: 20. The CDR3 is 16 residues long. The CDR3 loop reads CASSFSPTLAVLGGFF. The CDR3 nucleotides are TGTGCCAGCAGCTTTAGCCCGACCCTAGCGGTCCTAGGCGGGTTCTTC. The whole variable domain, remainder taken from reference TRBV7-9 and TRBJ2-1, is DTGVSQNPRHKITKRGQNVTFRCDPISEHNRLYWYRQTLGQGPEFLTYFQNEAQLEKSRLLSDRFSAERPKGSFSTLEIQRTEQGDSAMYLCASSFSPTLAVLGGFFGPGTRLTVL.

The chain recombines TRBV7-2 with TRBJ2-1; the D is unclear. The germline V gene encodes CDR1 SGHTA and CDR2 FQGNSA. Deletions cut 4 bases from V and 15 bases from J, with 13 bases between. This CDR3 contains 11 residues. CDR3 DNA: TGTGCCAGCAGCTCTAAATCTGTGCGGTTCTTC. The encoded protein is CASSSKSVRFF.

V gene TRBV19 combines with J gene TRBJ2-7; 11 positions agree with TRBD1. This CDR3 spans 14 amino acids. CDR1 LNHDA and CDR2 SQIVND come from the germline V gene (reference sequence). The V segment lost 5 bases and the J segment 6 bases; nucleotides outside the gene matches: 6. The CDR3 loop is CASSRRTGGVEQYF. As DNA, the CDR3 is TGTGCCAGTAGTCGTCGGACAGGGGGCGTCGAGCAGTACTTC.

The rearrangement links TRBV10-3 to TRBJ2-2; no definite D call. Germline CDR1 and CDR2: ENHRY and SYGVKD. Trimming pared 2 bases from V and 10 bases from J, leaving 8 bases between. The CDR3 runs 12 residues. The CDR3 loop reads CAISESREELFF. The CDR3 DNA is TGTGCCATCAGTGAGAGTAGGGAGGAGCTGTTTTTT.

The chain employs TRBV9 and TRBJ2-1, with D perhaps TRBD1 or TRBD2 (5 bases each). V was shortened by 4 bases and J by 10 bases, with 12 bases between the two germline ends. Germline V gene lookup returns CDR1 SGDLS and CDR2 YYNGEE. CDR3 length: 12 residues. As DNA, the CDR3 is TGTGCCAGCAGCCAGGGACGGAAGGAGCAGTTCTTC. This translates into CASSQGRKEQFF. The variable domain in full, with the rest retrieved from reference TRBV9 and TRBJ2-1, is DSGVTQTPKHLITATGQRVTLRCSPRSGDLSVYWYQQSLDQGLQFLIQYYNGEERAKGNILERFSAQQFPDLHSELNLSSLELGDSALYFCASSQGRKEQFFGPGTRLTVL.

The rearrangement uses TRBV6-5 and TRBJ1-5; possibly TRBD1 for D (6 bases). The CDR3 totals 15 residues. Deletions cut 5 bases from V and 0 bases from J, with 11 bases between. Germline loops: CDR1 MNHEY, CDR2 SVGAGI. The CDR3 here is CASSPYRDSNQPQHF. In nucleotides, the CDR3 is TGTGCCAGCAGTCCCTACAGGGATAGCAATCAGCCCCAGCATTTT.

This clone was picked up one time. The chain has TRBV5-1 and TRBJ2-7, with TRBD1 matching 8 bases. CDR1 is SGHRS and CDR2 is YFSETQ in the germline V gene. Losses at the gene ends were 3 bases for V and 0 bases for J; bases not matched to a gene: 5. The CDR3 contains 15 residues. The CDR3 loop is CASSSRDRFSYEQYF. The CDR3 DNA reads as TGCGCCAGCAGCTCCCGGGACAGGTTCTCCTACGAGCAGTACTTC.

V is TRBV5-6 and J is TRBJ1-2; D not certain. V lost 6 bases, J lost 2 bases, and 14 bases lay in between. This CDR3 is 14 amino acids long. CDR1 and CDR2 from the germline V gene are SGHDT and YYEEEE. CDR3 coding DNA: TGTGCCAGCACCCGGGAGGAACGGAACTATGGCTACACCTTC. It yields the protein CASTREERNYGYTF.

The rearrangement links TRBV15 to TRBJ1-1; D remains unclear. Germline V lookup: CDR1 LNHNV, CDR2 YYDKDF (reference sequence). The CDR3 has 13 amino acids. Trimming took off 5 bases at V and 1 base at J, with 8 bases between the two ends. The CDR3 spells CATSRLGNTEAFF. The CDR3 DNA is TGTGCCACCAGCCGGTTGGGGAACACTGAAGCTTTCTTT. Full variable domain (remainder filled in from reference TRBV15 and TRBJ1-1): DAMVIQNPRYQVTQFGKPVTLSCSQTLNHNVMYWYQQKSSQAPKLLFHYYDKDFNNEADTPDNFQSRRPNTSFCFLDIRSPGLGDTAMYLCATSRLGNTEAFFGQGTRLTVV.